Below are 3 T cell receptor beta chains sequenced from a single sample in a study of blood T cell repertoires in COVID-19. Produced via immunoSEQ multiplex PCR; TCRdb's table is partial and in-frame only. This sample has about 230,000 clones, with roughly 90% found just once. Sequences were obtained from PBMCs or T cells enriched from blood (not recorded which). Receptor source: a woman in her 50s in a cohort exposed to, infected with or recovered from COVID-19 (not recorded which).

The chain links TRBV5-6 to TRBJ1-6; 9 positions match TRBD1. After removal of 1 base from V and 9 bases from J, the junction contained 5 bases not matched to a gene. The CDR3 contains 15 residues. From germline, CDR1 is SGHDT and CDR2 YYEEEE. CDR3 protein: CASSLSQGAASPLHF. The CDR3 coding sequence is TGTGCCAGCAGCTTGTCACAGGGGGCCGCTTCACCCCTCCACTTT.

V gene TRBV7-8 combines with J gene TRBJ2-1, with a tentative D call TRBD2 (6 bases). The germline V gene encodes CDR1 SGHVS and CDR2 FQNEAQ. Trimming pared 1 base from V and 1 base from J, leaving 14 bases between. The CDR3 spans 17 residues. The CDR3 region has the DNA TGTGCCAGCAGCTTAGGGGGCTTCGGAGGGTCCTACAATGAGCAGTTCTTC. Its translation is CASSLGGFGGSYNEQFF.

The rearrangement joins TRBV28 to TRBJ1-1; TRBD1 matches at 8 bases. CDR1 and CDR2 (germline): MDHEN, SYDVKM. The CDR3 consists of 14 residues. The V segment lost 7 bases and the J segment 3 bases; nucleotides outside the gene matches: 7. The DNA of the CDR3 is TGTGCCAGCAATACGGGACAGGTTCACACTGAAGCTTTCTTT. It is translated as CASNTGQVHTEAFF.